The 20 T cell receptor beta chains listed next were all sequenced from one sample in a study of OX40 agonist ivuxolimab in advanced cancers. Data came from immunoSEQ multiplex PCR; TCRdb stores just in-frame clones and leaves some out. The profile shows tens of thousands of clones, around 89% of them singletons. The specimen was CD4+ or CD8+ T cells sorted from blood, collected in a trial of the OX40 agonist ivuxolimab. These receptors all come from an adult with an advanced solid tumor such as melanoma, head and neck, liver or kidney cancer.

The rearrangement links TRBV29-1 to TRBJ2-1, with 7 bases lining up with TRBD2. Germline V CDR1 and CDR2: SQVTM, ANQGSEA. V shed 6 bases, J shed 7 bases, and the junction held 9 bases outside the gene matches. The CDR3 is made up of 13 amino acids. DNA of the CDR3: TGCAGCGTGGTGGGAGGGTCTTGGAATGAGCAGTTCTTC. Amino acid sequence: CSVVGGSWNEQFF.

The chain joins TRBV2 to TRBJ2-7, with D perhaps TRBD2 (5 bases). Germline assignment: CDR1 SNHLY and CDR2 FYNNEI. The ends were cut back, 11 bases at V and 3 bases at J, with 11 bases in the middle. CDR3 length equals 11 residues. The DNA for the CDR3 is TGTGCCGGTCGCAGCGGCTACGAGCAGTACTTC. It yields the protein CAGRSGYEQYF.

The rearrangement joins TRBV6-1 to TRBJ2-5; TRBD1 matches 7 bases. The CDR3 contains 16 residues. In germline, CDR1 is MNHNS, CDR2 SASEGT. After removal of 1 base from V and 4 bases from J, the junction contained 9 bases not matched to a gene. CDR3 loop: CASSEVGRGSGETQYF. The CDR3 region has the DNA TGTGCCAGCAGTGAAGTGGGCAGGGGGTCTGGAGAGACCCAGTACTTC.

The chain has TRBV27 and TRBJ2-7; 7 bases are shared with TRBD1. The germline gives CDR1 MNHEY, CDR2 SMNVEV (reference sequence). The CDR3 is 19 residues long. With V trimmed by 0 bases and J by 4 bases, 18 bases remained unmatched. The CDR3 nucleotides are TGTGCCAGCAGTTTATCGACCCCTTCGACAGGGAACGCCTTTTACGAGCAGTACTTC. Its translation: CASSLSTPSTGNAFYEQYF.

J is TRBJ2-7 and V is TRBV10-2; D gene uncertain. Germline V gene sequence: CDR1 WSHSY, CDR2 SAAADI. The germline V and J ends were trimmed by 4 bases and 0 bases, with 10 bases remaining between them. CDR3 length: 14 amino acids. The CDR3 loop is CASSAGRSSYEQYF. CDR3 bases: TGCGCCAGCAGTGCGGGCAGAAGCTCCTACGAGCAGTACTTC.

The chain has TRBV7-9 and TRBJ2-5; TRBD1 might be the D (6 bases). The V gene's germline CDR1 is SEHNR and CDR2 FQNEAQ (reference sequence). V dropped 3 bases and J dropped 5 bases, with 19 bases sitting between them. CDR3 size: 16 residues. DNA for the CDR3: TGTGCCAGCAGCTTCGAAGACTCAGGGGAGCGGGAGACCCAGTACTTC. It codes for CASSFEDSGERETQYF.

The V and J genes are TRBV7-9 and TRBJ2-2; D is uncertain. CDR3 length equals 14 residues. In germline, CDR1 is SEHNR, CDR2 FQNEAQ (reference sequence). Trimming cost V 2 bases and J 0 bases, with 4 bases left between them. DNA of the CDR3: TGTGCCAGCAGCTTAATAACGAACACCGGGGAGCTGTTTTTT. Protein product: CASSLITNTGELFF.

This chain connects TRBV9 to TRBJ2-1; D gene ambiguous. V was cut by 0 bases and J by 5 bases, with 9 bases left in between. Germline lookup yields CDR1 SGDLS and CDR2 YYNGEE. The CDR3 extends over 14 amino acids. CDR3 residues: CASSVVSTHNEQFF. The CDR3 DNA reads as TGTGCCAGCAGCGTAGTGTCTACCCACAATGAGCAGTTCTTC. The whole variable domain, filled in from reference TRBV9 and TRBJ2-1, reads DSGVTQTPKHLITATGQRVTLRCSPRSGDLSVYWYQQSLDQGLQFLIQYYNGEERAKGNILERFSAQQFPDLHSELNLSSLELGDSALYFCASSVVSTHNEQFFGPGTRLTVL.

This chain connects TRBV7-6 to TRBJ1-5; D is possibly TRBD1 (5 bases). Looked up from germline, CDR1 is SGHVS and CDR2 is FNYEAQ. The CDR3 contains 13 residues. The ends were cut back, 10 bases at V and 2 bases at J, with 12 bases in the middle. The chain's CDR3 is CAKKGTGNQPQHF. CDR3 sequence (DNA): TGTGCCAAGAAAGGGACGGGCAATCAGCCCCAGCATTTT.

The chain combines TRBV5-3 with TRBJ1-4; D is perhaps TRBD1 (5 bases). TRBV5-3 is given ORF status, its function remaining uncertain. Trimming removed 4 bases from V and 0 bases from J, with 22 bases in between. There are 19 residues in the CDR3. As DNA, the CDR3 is TGTGCCAGAAGCCACATCAAAACCAAGGGGAGCGCAACTAATGAAAAACTGTTTTTT. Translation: CARSHIKTKGSATNEKLFF.

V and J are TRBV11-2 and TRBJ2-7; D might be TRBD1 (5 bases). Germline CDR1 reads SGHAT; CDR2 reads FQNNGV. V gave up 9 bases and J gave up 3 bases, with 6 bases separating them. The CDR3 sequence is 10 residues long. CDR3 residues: CASQGYEQYF. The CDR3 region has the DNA TGTGCCAGTCAGGGCTACGAGCAGTACTTC.

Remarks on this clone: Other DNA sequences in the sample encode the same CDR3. The CDR3 sequence is CASSIGGMGTEAFF. The CDR3 DNA reads TGTGCCAGTAGTATTGGGGGCATGGGAACTGAAGCTTTCTTT. This chain joins TRBV19 and TRBJ1-1; D might be TRBD1 (6 bases). Trimming removed 3 bases from V and 5 bases from J, with 13 bases in between. The CDR3 is 14 amino acids. Germline V gene lookup returns CDR1 LNHDA and CDR2 SQIVND (reference sequence).

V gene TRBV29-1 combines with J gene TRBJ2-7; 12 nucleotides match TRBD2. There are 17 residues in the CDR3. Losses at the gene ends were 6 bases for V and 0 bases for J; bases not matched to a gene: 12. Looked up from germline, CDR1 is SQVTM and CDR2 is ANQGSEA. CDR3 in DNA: TGCAGCGTAGTCGGGCTAGCGGGAGGGCGAAGCTCCTACGAGCAGTACTTC. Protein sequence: CSVVGLAGGRSSYEQYF.

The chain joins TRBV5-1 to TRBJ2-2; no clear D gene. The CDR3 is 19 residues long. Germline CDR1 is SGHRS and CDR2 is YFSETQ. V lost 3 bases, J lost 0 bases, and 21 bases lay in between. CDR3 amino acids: CASSWGTLRLEANTGELFF. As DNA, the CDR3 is TGCGCCAGCAGCTGGGGTACTTTACGACTGGAAGCGAACACCGGGGAGCTGTTTTTT.

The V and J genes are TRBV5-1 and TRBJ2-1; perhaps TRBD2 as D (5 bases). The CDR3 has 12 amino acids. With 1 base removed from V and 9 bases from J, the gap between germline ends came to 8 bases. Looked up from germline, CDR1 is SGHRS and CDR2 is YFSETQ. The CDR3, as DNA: TGCGCCAGCAGCTTGACTAGTCGTGAGCAGTTCTTC. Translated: CASSLTSREQFF.

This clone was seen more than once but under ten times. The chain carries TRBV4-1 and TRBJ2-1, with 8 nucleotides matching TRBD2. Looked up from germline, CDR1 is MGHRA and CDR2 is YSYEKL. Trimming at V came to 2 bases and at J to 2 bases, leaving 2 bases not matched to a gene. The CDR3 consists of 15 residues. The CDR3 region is CASSQIAGTYNEQFF. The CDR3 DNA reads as TGCGCCAGCAGCCAAATAGCGGGGACCTACAATGAGCAGTTCTTC.

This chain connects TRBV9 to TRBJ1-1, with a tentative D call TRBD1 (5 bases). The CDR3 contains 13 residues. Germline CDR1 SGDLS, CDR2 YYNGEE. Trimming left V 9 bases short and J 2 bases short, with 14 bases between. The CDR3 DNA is TGTGCCACAAGGGACGTGGGAAACACTGAAGCTTTCTTT. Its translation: CATRDVGNTEAFF.

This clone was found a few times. Written as DNA, the CDR3 is TGTGCCAGCAGCTCCGAAAGCGGGTACACTGAAGCTTTCTTT. This translates into CASSSESGYTEAFF. The chain is built from TRBV7-9 and TRBJ1-1; the D is unclear. The length of the CDR3 is 14 residues. V was clipped by 4 bases and J by 3 bases, with 12 bases between them. The germline gives CDR1 SEHNR, CDR2 FQNEAQ (reference sequence).

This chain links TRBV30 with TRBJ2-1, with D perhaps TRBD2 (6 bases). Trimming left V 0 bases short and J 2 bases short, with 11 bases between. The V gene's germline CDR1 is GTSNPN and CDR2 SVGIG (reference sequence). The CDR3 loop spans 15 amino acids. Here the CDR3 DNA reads TGTGCCTGGAGTGTACATAGCGGAGCCTACAATGAGCAGTTCTTC. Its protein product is CAWSVHSGAYNEQFF.

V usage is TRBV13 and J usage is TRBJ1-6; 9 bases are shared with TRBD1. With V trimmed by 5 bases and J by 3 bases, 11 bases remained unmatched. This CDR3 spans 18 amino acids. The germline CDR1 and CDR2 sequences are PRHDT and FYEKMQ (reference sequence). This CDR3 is CASSPGQGPPNYNSPLHF. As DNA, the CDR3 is TGTGCCAGCAGCCCTGGACAGGGGCCTCCTAACTATAATTCACCCCTCCACTTT.